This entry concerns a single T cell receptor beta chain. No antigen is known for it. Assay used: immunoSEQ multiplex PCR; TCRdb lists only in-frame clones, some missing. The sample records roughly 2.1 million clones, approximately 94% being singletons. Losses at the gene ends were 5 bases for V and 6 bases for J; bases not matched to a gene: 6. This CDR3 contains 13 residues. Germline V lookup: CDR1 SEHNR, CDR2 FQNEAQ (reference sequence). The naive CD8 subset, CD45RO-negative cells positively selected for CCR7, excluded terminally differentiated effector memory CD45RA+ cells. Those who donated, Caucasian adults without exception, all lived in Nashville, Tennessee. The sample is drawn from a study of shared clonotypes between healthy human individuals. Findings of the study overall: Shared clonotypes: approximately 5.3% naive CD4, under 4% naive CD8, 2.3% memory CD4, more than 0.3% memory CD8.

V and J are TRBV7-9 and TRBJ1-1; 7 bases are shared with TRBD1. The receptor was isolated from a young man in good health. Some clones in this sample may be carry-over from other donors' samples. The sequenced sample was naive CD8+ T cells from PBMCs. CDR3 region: CASSPTGRPEAFF. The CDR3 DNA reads TGTGCCAGCAGCCCGACAGGGAGGCCTGAAGCTTTCTTT. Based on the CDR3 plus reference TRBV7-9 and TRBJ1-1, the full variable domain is DTGVSQNPRHKITKRGQNVTFRCDPISEHNRLYWYRQTLGQGPEFLTYFQNEAQLEKSRLLSDRFSAERPKGSFSTLEIQRTEQGDSAMYLCASSPTGRPEAFFGQGTRLTVV.